This is a list of T cell receptor beta chains from one sample in a study of OX40 agonist ivuxolimab in advanced cancers. TCRdb's copy holds only in-frame clones and misses some; the assay was immunoSEQ multiplex PCR. The sample lists 35,000 to 45,000 clones; approximately 86% were seen once. The sequencing used CD4+ or CD8+ T cells sorted from blood, collected in a trial of the OX40 agonist ivuxolimab. These receptors were taken from an adult with an advanced solid tumor such as melanoma, head and neck, liver or kidney cancer. Each CDR3 is given with its conserved first and last residue. Each record gives: clone size, V gene, J gene, D gene, CDR3 DNA, CDR3 protein. D genes are given only for firm matches. Where a row states a size, it is once, few, many or the class of an expanded clone; other rows omit it.

>.|TRBV5-1|TRBJ2-2|.
TGCGCCAGCAGCTTGGCCTCCGGGGAGCTGTTTTTT
CASSLASGELFF
>.|TRBV5-1|TRBJ2-1|TRBD1
TGCGCCAGCAGCTTTGCACAGGGGACCTACAATGAGCAGTTCTTC
CASSFAQGTYNEQFF
>.|TRBV5-6|TRBJ1-1|.
TGTGCCAGCAGCTTGGACGGGGCTGAAGCTTTCTTT
CASSLDGAEAFF
>.|TRBV4-3|TRBJ2-1|TRBD2
TGCGCCAGCAGCCAATCTACGGGGGGTAGGGAGCAGTTCTTC
CASSQSTGGREQFF
>.|TRBV9|TRBJ1-5|TRBD1
TGTGCCAGCAGCCCAGGGGGGGAAGCGAGGGGCAATCAGCCCCAGCATTTT
CASSPGGEARGNQPQHF
>.|TRBV5-6|TRBJ2-1|.
TGTGCCAGCAGCTTGCAGGGCTACAATGAGCAGTTCTTC
CASSLQGYNEQFF
>once|TRBV6-6|TRBJ2-3|.
TGTGCCAGCAGTTACAACAGTGGAGTTTGGGATACGCAGTATTTT
CASSYNSGVWDTQYF
>.|TRBV4-2|TRBJ1-1|.
TGTGCCAGCAGCCAAGAGCCGATGGCGAACACTGAAGCTTTCTTT
CASSQEPMANTEAFF
>.|TRBV7-7|TRBJ2-7|TRBD1
TGTGCCAGCAGCAAAGACAGGGGAGACGAGCAGTACTTC
CASSKDRGDEQYF
>.|TRBV30|TRBJ2-7|.
TGTGCCTGGACAGGGTTGTCCTACGAGCAGTACTTC
CAWTGLSYEQYF
>.|TRBV9|TRBJ2-5|.
TGTGCCAGCAGCGTAGTGGGCAGCCTGTACCAAGAGACCCAGTACTTC
CASSVVGSLYQETQYF
>few|TRBV9|TRBJ2-3|TRBD2
TGTGCCAGCAGCGGCGGGGGGGGGCCAGATACGCAGTATTTT
CASSGGGGPDTQYF
>.|TRBV15|TRBJ2-5|TRBD1
TGTGCCACCAGCGAATACTTGACAGGGGGGGGAGAGACCCAGTACTTC
CATSEYLTGGGETQYF
>.|TRBV30|TRBJ1-3|.
TGTGCCTGGGTGCCGGGGACCTCTGGAAACACCATATATTTT
CAWVPGTSGNTIYF
>.|TRBV9|TRBJ1-1|.
TGTGCCAGCAGCGTAGGTTCGCCGGAACAAGCTGAAGCTTTCTTT
CASSVGSPEQAEAFF
>.|TRBV6-1|TRBJ1-2|.
TGTGCCAGCAGTGAAGGCAATAACTATGGCTACACCTTC
CASSEGNNYGYTF
>.|TRBV9|TRBJ1-1|.
TGTGCCAGCAGCTATGGGACGGTGAACACTGAAGCTTTCTTT
CASSYGTVNTEAFF
>.|TRBV5-4|TRBJ2-6|TRBD1
TGTGCCAGCAGCTTGTACCCCCCCGGGACAGGGGTAACTGGGGCCAACGTCCTGACTTTC
CASSLYPPGTGVTGANVLTF
>.|TRBV6-5|TRBJ2-3|TRBD2
TGTGCCAGCTCCTTTGTCCGGGGGGGCACAGATACGCAGTATTTT
CASSFVRGGTDTQYF
>.|TRBV11-2|TRBJ1-2|TRBD1
TGTGCCGCCAGCACCGGGGACAGCTATGGCTACACCTTC
CAASTGDSYGYTF
>once|TRBV13|TRBJ2-1|TRBD2
TGTGCCAGCAGCCGGCGGGGGAACAATGAGCAGTTCTTC
CASSRRGNNEQFF
>.|TRBV6-6|TRBJ2-1|TRBD1
TGTGCCAGCACCTCTTCGGACAGGTCCACCAATGAGCAGTTCTTC
CASTSSDRSTNEQFF
>.|TRBV10-3|TRBJ1-1|.
TGTGCCATCAGTGAGTCTTGGGGAACCCTGGAGGCTTTCTTT
CAISESWGTLEAFF
>.|TRBV29-1|TRBJ2-2|TRBD2
TGCAGCGTTGAAGACCGGGGGGATACCGGGGAGCTGTTTTTT
CSVEDRGDTGELFF
>once|TRBV7-9|TRBJ1-5|TRBD1
TGTGCCAGCAGCTTAGCTAGGGGGCCCAATCAGCCCCAGCATTTT
CASSLARGPNQPQHF
>once|TRBV4-2|TRBJ2-7|.
TGTGCCAGCAGCCAAGCGCGGGACGGTTTCTACGAGCAGTACTTC
CASSQARDGFYEQYF
>.|TRBV28|TRBJ1-5|TRBD1
TGTGCCAGCAGAACGGACAGGGGTAATCAGCCCCAGCATTTT
CASRTDRGNQPQHF